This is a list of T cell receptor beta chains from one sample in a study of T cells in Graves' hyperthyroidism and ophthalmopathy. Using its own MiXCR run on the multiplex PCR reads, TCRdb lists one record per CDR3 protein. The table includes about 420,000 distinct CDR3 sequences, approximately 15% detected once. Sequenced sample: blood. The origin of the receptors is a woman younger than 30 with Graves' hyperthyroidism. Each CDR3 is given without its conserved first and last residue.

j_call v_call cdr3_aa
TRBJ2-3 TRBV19 ASSPTSGFYTDTQY
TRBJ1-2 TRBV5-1 ASREVVQEGYT
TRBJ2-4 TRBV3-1 ASSQVGTGGGKNIQY
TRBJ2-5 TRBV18 ASSPLFRRTEETQY
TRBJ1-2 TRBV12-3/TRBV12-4 ASSLRTVYGYT
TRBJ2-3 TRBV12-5 ASGFGGSSTDTQY
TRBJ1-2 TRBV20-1 SAPPPRGWYGYT
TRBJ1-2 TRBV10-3 AISPRGLDGYT
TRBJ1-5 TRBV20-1 SASGPSTDSNQPQH
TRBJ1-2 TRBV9 ASSANQGKENGYT
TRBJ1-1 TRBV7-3 ASSFGFLAEAF
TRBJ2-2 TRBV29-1 SVEGRRGIGGELF
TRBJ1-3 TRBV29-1 SVGRTAH
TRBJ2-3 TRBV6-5 ASSYRTDTQY
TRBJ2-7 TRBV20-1 SATATSGRLHEQY
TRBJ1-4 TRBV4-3 ASSQGDRGFEKLF
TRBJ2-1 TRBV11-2 AILHPRRSYNEQF
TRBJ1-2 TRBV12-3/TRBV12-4 ASSLFQGDGYT
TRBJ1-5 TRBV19 ASSIGSQPQH
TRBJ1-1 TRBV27 ASSPAPKMNTEAF
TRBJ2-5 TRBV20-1 SASFGLAGVGWETQY
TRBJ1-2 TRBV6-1 ASSSGTYYGYT
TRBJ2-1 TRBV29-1 SVERGVREQF
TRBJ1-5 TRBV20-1 SSTGASSVAQH
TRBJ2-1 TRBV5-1 ASSTRVPAYNEQF
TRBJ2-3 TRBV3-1 ASSQNSLISTDTQY
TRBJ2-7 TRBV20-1 STSLSGGPYEQY
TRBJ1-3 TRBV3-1 ASSQDRGNTIY
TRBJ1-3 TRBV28 ASSLTGQGSGNTIY
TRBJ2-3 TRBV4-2 ASSQGLAGGPDTQY
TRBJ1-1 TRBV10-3 AIRTETEAF
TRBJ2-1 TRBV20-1 RSGAGNEQF
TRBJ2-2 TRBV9 ASSVEIGVNTGELF
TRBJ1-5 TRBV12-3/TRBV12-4 ASSGEGSNQPQH
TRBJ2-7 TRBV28 ASGTGGLEQY
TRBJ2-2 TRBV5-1 ASSLTGDPNTGELF
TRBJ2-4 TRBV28 ASSFLQGAKNIQY
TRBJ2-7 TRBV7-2 ASTPLGGGRSEQY
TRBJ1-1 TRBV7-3 ASSLIGQSEAF
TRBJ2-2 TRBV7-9 ASSWQGTGELF
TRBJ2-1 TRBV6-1 ASSVASGSWSEQF
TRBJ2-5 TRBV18 ASSPEGGETQY
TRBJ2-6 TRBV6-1 ASKRTDGSGANVLT
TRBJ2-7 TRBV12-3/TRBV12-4 ASSLEGGYEQY
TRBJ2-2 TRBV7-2 ASPLLVAGTGELF
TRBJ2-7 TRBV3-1 ASSREGREQY
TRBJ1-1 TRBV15 ATSRDHNRVTEAF
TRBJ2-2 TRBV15 ATSGEGLNTGELF
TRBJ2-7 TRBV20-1 SARRGVRGSGVYEQY
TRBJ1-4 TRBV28 ASSLYRTATNEKLF
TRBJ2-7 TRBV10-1 ASSEGQGVAYEQY
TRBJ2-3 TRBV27 ASRPGTLSADTQY
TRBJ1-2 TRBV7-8 ASSLRLGVNYGYT